This T cell receptor beta chain derives from a study of blood T cell repertoires in COVID-19. Study at large: Some COVID-19 samples were acute and others convalescent; all came from the United States, Italy and Spain.

Germline V lookup: CDR1 MGHRA, CDR2 YSYEKL. The CDR3 runs to 13 residues. The V end lost 5 bases, the J end lost 6 bases, and 13 bases lay between the germline ends. Per the original methods: Estimated nucleated cell counts came from reference gene primer amplification. Using immunoSEQ multiplex PCR, the repertoire was profiled, and TCRdb retains in-frame clones only, with some absent. For V, J and clone size, that table is used; D and trimming come from the DNA. This sample carries some 700,000 clones, 85% to 90% of them seen once, and the ten largest clones take under 0.3%. This clone was counted between two and nine times.

The sample consisted of peripheral blood. The V and J genes are TRBV4-1 and TRBJ1-1; the D gene is possibly TRBD1 (5 bases). This TCR came from a woman aged 18 to 35 with acute or convalescent COVID-19. CDR3 sequence (DNA): TGCGCCAGCAGCTCTTCAGGGAGGGCTGAAGCTTTCTTT. Protein product: CASSSSGRAEAFF.